The 5 T cell receptor beta chains below come from one sample, sequenced in a study of blood T cell repertoires in COVID-19. Clones were read by immunoSEQ multiplex PCR, and TCRdb kept only the in-frame ones, dropping some. The data show approximately 250,000 clones, approximately 90% seen once. The sample consisted of PBMCs or T cells enriched from blood (not recorded which). The origin of the receptors is a woman under 40 with acute COVID-19.

This chain links TRBV6-5 with TRBJ1-3, with D maybe TRBD1 (6 bases). Per the germline V gene, CDR1 is MNHEY and CDR2 is SVGAGI. Trimming shortened V by 5 bases and J by 2 bases, and 13 bases separated the two germline ends. This CDR3 contains 15 residues. The CDR3, as DNA: TGTGCCAGCAGTCCCACAGGGTCCCCTGGAAACACCATATATTTT. It codes for CASSPTGSPGNTIYF.

V usage is TRBV19 and J usage is TRBJ2-7; 12 nucleotides line up with TRBD1. Germline loops: CDR1 LNHDA, CDR2 SQIVND (reference sequence). J lost 5 bases, V lost 5 bases, and 7 bases had no gene match. The CDR3 sequence is 15 residues long. CDR3 loop: CASSVGQGALNEQYF. As DNA, the CDR3 is TGTGCCAGTAGTGTGGGACAGGGGGCGCTCAACGAGCAGTACTTC.

With regard to this clone: The sample carries other DNA sequences with the same CDR3. This sequence joins TRBV7-9 and TRBJ1-5; possible D gene TRBD1, 5 bases. This CDR3 contains 15 residues. Germline V gene lookup returns CDR1 SEHNR and CDR2 FQNEAQ (reference sequence). V shed 1 base and J shed 3 bases, with 10 bases lying between them. The CDR3 is CASSLVGRDNQPQHF. The DNA of the CDR3 is TGTGCCAGCAGCTTAGTGGGGCGGGACAATCAGCCCCAGCATTTT.

J is TRBJ2-1 and V is TRBV7-6, with a weak D call TRBD2 (5 bases). The CDR3 sequence is 12 residues long. Germline assignment: CDR1 SGHVS and CDR2 FNYEAQ. V shed 11 bases and J shed 0 bases, with 8 bases lying between them. The CDR3 DNA follows: TGTGCCGTCCGGGACTCCTACAATGAGCAGTTCTTC. As protein: CAVRDSYNEQFF.

The chain links TRBV3-1 (or the pseudogene TRBV3-2) to TRBJ2-7, with 10 nucleotides matching TRBD1. CDR3 length: 16 residues. Germline CDR1 LGHDT, CDR2 YNNKEL (reference sequence). V lost 3 bases to trimming and J lost 2 bases; unmatched junction nucleotides: 7. The CDR3 here is CASSQTDRGRTYEQYF. CDR3 nucleotide sequence: TGTGCCAGCAGCCAGACAGACAGGGGGCGAACCTACGAGCAGTACTTC.